These T cell receptor beta chains were read from a single sample in a study of shared clonotypes between healthy human individuals. Generated by immunoSEQ multiplex PCR, the TCRdb table keeps only in-frame clones and is missing some. The top ten clones hold approximately 0.4% of a sample with more than 1,200,000 clones, around 98.5% of them seen once. Sequenced: naive CD4+ T cells sorted from blood. All receptors derive from a man aged 30 to 45 in good health. Both conserved end residues are part of each CDR3. Each record gives: J gene, V gene, CDR3 length, D gene, clone size, CDR3 protein, CDR3 DNA. The D gene is left open where the match is weak. Expanded clones get a size class; other rows say once, few or many, or leave the size out.

J gene: TRBJ2-2
V gene: TRBV5-1
CDR3 length: 15
D gene: NA
clone size: NA
CDR3 protein: CASSLVQGRTGELFF
CDR3 DNA: TGCGCCAGCAGCTTGGTGCAGGGGAGGACCGGGGAGCTGTTTTTT

J gene: TRBJ2-7
V gene: TRBV5-1
CDR3 length: 14
D gene: NA
clone size: once
CDR3 protein: CASSLVGAGDEQYF
CDR3 DNA: TGCGCCAGCAGCTTGGTTGGGGCAGGCGACGAGCAGTACTTC

J gene: TRBJ2-3
V gene: TRBV9
CDR3 length: 15
D gene: TRBD2
clone size: NA
CDR3 protein: CASSALAGAGDTQYF
CDR3 DNA: TGTGCCAGCAGCGCATTAGCGGGAGCTGGAGATACGCAGTATTTT

J gene: TRBJ2-1
V gene: TRBV9
CDR3 length: 11
D gene: NA
clone size: NA
CDR3 protein: CASSSRMEQFF
CDR3 DNA: TGTGCCAGCAGCTCCCGGATGGAGCAGTTCTTC

J gene: TRBJ2-5
V gene: TRBV7-3
CDR3 length: 13
D gene: NA
clone size: NA
CDR3 protein: CASSLERVATQYF
CDR3 DNA: TGTGCCAGCAGCTTAGAACGGGTAGCGACCCAGTACTTC

J gene: TRBJ2-2
V gene: TRBV19
CDR3 length: 12
D gene: NA
clone size: NA
CDR3 protein: CASRGGFGELFF
CDR3 DNA: TGTGCCAGTAGAGGGGGATTTGGGGAGCTGTTTTTT

J gene: TRBJ1-2
V gene: TRBV28
CDR3 length: 14
D gene: TRBD1
clone size: NA
CDR3 protein: CASSVGQTNYGYTF
CDR3 DNA: TGTGCCAGCAGTGTGGGACAGACTAACTATGGCTACACCTTC

J gene: TRBJ2-2
V gene: TRBV20-1
CDR3 length: 11
D gene: NA
clone size: NA
CDR3 protein: CSALKAGELFF
CDR3 DNA: TGCAGTGCTCTTAAGGCCGGGGAGCTGTTTTTT

J gene: TRBJ2-6
V gene: TRBV10-3
CDR3 length: 17
D gene: TRBD1
clone size: NA
CDR3 protein: CAISEETGLPGANVLTF
CDR3 DNA: TGTGCCATCAGTGAAGAGACAGGGCTCCCTGGGGCCAACGTCCTGACTTTC

J gene: TRBJ1-5
V gene: TRBV7-2
CDR3 length: 15
D gene: NA
clone size: NA
CDR3 protein: CASSLERVGNQPQHF
CDR3 DNA: TGTGCCAGCAGCTTAGAGAGGGTCGGCAATCAGCCCCAGCATTTT

J gene: TRBJ1-4
V gene: TRBV18
CDR3 length: 14
D gene: NA
clone size: NA
CDR3 protein: CASSPGGFLEKLFF
CDR3 DNA: TGTGCCAGCTCACCGGGGGGCTTTTTGGAAAAACTGTTTTTT

J gene: TRBJ2-3
V gene: TRBV18
CDR3 length: 14
D gene: NA
clone size: NA
CDR3 protein: CASSPGLPGDTQYF
CDR3 DNA: TGTGCCAGCTCTCCCGGACTACCTGGGGATACGCAGTATTTT

J gene: TRBJ1-5
V gene: TRBV21-1
CDR3 length: 15
D gene: NA
clone size: NA
CDR3 protein: CASTGTGAHFQPQHF
CDR3 DNA: TGTGCCAGCACTGGAACGGGGGCGCACTTTCAGCCCCAGCATTTT

J gene: TRBJ2-3
V gene: TRBV4-3
CDR3 length: 13
D gene: NA
clone size: NA
CDR3 protein: CASSQEALDTQYF
CDR3 DNA: TGCGCCAGCAGCCAAGAAGCTTTGGATACGCAGTATTTT

J gene: TRBJ1-2
V gene: TRBV9
CDR3 length: 17
D gene: NA
clone size: NA
CDR3 protein: CASSVGGPSGPNYGYTF
CDR3 DNA: TGTGCCAGCAGCGTAGGGGGGCCAAGCGGTCCCAACTATGGCTACACCTTC

J gene: TRBJ2-3
V gene: TRBV12-5
CDR3 length: 16
D gene: TRBD2
clone size: NA
CDR3 protein: CASGWTSGRTADTQYF
CDR3 DNA: TGTGCTAGTGGCTGGACTAGCGGGAGGACGGCAGATACGCAGTATTTT

J gene: TRBJ2-3
V gene: TRBV18
CDR3 length: 15
D gene: NA
clone size: NA
CDR3 protein: CASSSLGGSTDTQYF
CDR3 DNA: TGTGCCAGCTCATCCCTCGGAGGGAGCACAGATACGCAGTATTTT

J gene: TRBJ2-3
V gene: TRBV5-4
CDR3 length: 17
D gene: NA
clone size: NA
CDR3 protein: CASSLELERASTDTQYF
CDR3 DNA: TGTGCCAGCAGCTTGGAACTGGAGAGGGCTAGCACAGATACGCAGTATTTT

J gene: TRBJ2-1
V gene: TRBV11-3
CDR3 length: 14
D gene: NA
clone size: NA
CDR3 protein: CASSFRKGDYEQFF
CDR3 DNA: TGTGCCAGCAGCTTCAGAAAAGGGGACTATGAGCAGTTCTTC

J gene: TRBJ1-1
V gene: TRBV6-5
CDR3 length: 13
D gene: NA
clone size: NA
CDR3 protein: CASGNRQVTEAFF
CDR3 DNA: TGTGCCAGCGGGAATCGACAGGTCACTGAAGCTTTCTTT

J gene: TRBJ2-7
V gene: TRBV10-2
CDR3 length: 13
D gene: NA
clone size: NA
CDR3 protein: CASSELGIEQQYF
CDR3 DNA: TGCGCCAGCAGCGAGTTAGGGATCGAGCAGCAGTACTTC

J gene: TRBJ2-7
V gene: TRBV5-4
CDR3 length: 14
D gene: TRBD1
clone size: NA
CDR3 protein: CASSSRTGSYEQYF
CDR3 DNA: TGTGCCAGCAGCTCCAGGACAGGCTCCTACGAGCAGTACTTC

J gene: TRBJ2-4
V gene: TRBV4-3
CDR3 length: 15
D gene: NA
clone size: NA
CDR3 protein: CASSQEGWSKNIQYF
CDR3 DNA: TGCGCCAGCAGCCAAGAAGGGTGGTCCAAAAACATTCAGTACTTC

J gene: TRBJ1-1
V gene: TRBV19
CDR3 length: 13
D gene: TRBD1
clone size: NA
CDR3 protein: CASSIRDRSEAFF
CDR3 DNA: TGTGCCAGTAGTATCCGGGACAGGTCTGAAGCTTTCTTT

J gene: TRBJ2-5
V gene: TRBV5-6
CDR3 length: 14
D gene: NA
clone size: NA
CDR3 protein: CASSLFSREETQYF
CDR3 DNA: TGTGCCAGCAGCTTGTTTAGCAGGGAAGAGACCCAGTACTTC

J gene: TRBJ2-7
V gene: TRBV20-1
CDR3 length: 11
D gene: NA
clone size: NA
CDR3 protein: CSASWAYEQYF
CDR3 DNA: TGCAGTGCTAGTTGGGCCTACGAGCAGTACTTC

J gene: TRBJ2-1
V gene: TRBV18
CDR3 length: 17
D gene: TRBD2
clone size: NA
CDR3 protein: CASSRGTSGSFYNEQFF
CDR3 DNA: TGTGCCAGCTCCCGAGGGACTAGCGGGAGTTTCTACAATGAGCAGTTCTTC

J gene: TRBJ2-2
V gene: TRBV5-5
CDR3 length: 16
D gene: TRBD2
clone size: NA
CDR3 protein: CASSLVAGANTGELFF
CDR3 DNA: TGTGCCAGCAGCTTGGTAGCGGGAGCGAACACCGGGGAGCTGTTTTTT

J gene: TRBJ2-5
V gene: TRBV20-1
CDR3 length: 11
D gene: NA
clone size: NA
CDR3 protein: CSAREVPAQYF
CDR3 DNA: TGCAGTGCTAGAGAGGTCCCAGCCCAGTACTTC

J gene: TRBJ2-3
V gene: TRBV2
CDR3 length: 14
D gene: TRBD1
clone size: NA
CDR3 protein: CASSLDRVPDTQYF
CDR3 DNA: TGTGCCAGCAGCTTGGACAGGGTCCCAGATACGCAGTATTTT

J gene: TRBJ1-4
V gene: TRBV29-1
CDR3 length: 12
D gene: NA
clone size: NA
CDR3 protein: CSVESGDEKLFF
CDR3 DNA: TGCAGCGTTGAAAGCGGCGATGAAAAACTGTTTTTT

J gene: TRBJ2-1
V gene: TRBV11-3
CDR3 length: 16
D gene: TRBD2
clone size: NA
CDR3 protein: CASSLLGTSGRNEQFF
CDR3 DNA: TGTGCCAGCAGCTTACTCGGGACTAGCGGGAGGAATGAGCAGTTCTTC

J gene: TRBJ2-3
V gene: TRBV11-2
CDR3 length: 16
D gene: NA
clone size: NA
CDR3 protein: CASSSELPLITDTQYF
CDR3 DNA: TGTGCCAGCAGCTCCGAACTACCTCTGATTACAGATACGCAGTATTTT

J gene: TRBJ2-5
V gene: TRBV7-9
CDR3 length: 13
D gene: NA
clone size: NA
CDR3 protein: CASQFRYQETQYF
CDR3 DNA: TGTGCCAGCCAGTTTAGATACCAAGAGACCCAGTACTTC

J gene: TRBJ2-6
V gene: TRBV6-1
CDR3 length: 18
D gene: TRBD1
clone size: NA
CDR3 protein: CASSERDRRFSGANVLTF
CDR3 DNA: TGTGCCAGCAGTGAACGGGACAGGCGTTTCTCTGGGGCCAACGTCCTGACTTTC

J gene: TRBJ1-1
V gene: TRBV5-1
CDR3 length: 15
D gene: NA
clone size: NA
CDR3 protein: CASSLRGAPNTEAFF
CDR3 DNA: TGCGCCAGCAGCTTGAGAGGGGCTCCGAACACTGAAGCTTTCTTT

J gene: TRBJ2-7
V gene: TRBV9
CDR3 length: 14
D gene: TRBD2
clone size: NA
CDR3 protein: CASSVLAGGGEQYF
CDR3 DNA: TGTGCCAGCAGCGTGCTAGCGGGAGGCGGCGAGCAGTACTTC

J gene: TRBJ2-3
V gene: TRBV10-3
CDR3 length: 14
D gene: TRBD1
clone size: NA
CDR3 protein: CAISAGGSADTQYF
CDR3 DNA: TGTGCCATCAGCGCAGGGGGTTCCGCAGATACGCAGTATTTT